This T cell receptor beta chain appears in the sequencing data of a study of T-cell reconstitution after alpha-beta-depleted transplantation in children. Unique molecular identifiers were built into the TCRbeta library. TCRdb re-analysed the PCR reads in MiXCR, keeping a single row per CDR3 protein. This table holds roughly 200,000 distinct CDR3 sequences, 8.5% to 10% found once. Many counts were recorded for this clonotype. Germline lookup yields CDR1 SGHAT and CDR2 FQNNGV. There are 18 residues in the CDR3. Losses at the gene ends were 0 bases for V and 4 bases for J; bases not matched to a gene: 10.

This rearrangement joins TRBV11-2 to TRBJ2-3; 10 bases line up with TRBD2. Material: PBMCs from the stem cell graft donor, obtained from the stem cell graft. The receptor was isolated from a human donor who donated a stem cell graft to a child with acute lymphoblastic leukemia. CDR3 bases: TGTGCCAGCAGCTTAGAAGCCAGCGGGGGGGCAGCGTCAGATACGCAGTATTTT. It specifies CASSLEASGGAASDTQYF.